This entry lists 23 T cell receptor beta chains sequenced from one sample in a study of blood T cell repertoires in COVID-19. Produced via immunoSEQ multiplex PCR; TCRdb's table is partial and in-frame only. The repertoire consists of under 110,000 clones, with around 87% occurring once and the leading ten covering 11%. The sample taken for sequencing was peripheral blood. These receptors all stem from a woman in her twenties or thirties with acute or convalescent COVID-19.

The chain uses TRBV27 and TRBJ1-2, with D tentatively TRBD1 (5 bases). This CDR3 has 12 residues. Germline V gene sequence: CDR1 MNHEY, CDR2 SMNVEV (reference sequence). V lost 10 bases, J lost 6 bases, and 15 bases lay in between. The CDR3 DNA reads as TGTGCCACAGGGCCCCTAAACAATGGCTACACCTTC. It translates to CATGPLNNGYTF.

The rearrangement joins TRBV7-8 to TRBJ2-7; 11 positions match TRBD2. V lost 0 bases to trimming and J lost 2 bases; unmatched junction nucleotides: 6. The CDR3 extends over 17 amino acids. Germline V gives CDR1 SGHVS, CDR2 FQNEAQ. The CDR3 here is CASSLASGGAGTYEQYF. The CDR3 coding sequence is TGTGCCAGCAGCTTAGCTAGCGGGGGGGCTGGAACCTACGAGCAGTACTTC.

Regarding this clone: The same CDR3 arises from other DNA sequences in this sample as well. DNA of the CDR3: TGTGCCAGTAGACGACAGGTTTATGGGGCCAACGTCCTGACTTTC. This sequence encodes CASRRQVYGANVLTF. This sequence joins TRBV19 and TRBJ2-6, with D possibly being TRBD1 (6 bases). V dropped 6 bases and J dropped 3 bases, with 12 bases sitting between them. The CDR3 spans 15 residues. Germline V gives CDR1 LNHDA, CDR2 SQIVND (reference sequence).

This chain joins TRBV10-2 and TRBJ1-5, with 9 bases matching TRBD1. V shed 5 bases, J shed 5 bases, and the junction held 7 bases outside the gene matches. The germline CDR1 and CDR2 sequences are WSHSY and SAAADI. The length of the CDR3 is 15 residues. The CDR3 DNA is TGCGCCAGCAGTTCGGGACAGGGAGGCGATCAGCCCCAGCATTTT. Protein: CASSSGQGGDQPQHF.

The V gene is TRBV12-3 or TRBV12-4, the J gene TRBJ1-1, with D perhaps matching TRBD1 (5 bases). V was pared by 3 bases and J by 4 bases, with 9 bases between. There are 13 residues in the CDR3. The CDR3 bases are TGTGCCAGCAGTTTTGGGGGGGGCACTGAAGCTTTCTTT. Translated, it gives CASSFGGGTEAFF.

This chain uses TRBV7-9 with TRBJ1-1; 8 bases map to TRBD1. This CDR3 comprises 14 residues. CDR1 SEHNR and CDR2 FQNEAQ come from the germline V gene (reference sequence). After removal of 0 bases from V and 4 bases from J, the junction contained 1 base not matched to a gene. The CDR3 spells CASSLAGQGTEAFF. The CDR3 DNA reads TGTGCCAGCAGCTTAGCCGGACAGGGCACTGAAGCTTTCTTT. Using reference TRBV7-9 and TRBJ1-1 for the parts outside the CDR3, the full variable domain is DTGVSQNPRHKITKRGQNVTFRCDPISEHNRLYWYRQTLGQGPEFLTYFQNEAQLEKSRLLSDRFSAERPKGSFSTLEIQRTEQGDSAMYLCASSLAGQGTEAFFGQGTRLTVV.

The J gene is TRBJ1-1, the V gene TRBV9; 7 bases agree with TRBD1. CDR1 and CDR2 from the germline V gene are SGDLS and YYNGEE. J lost 4 bases, V lost 0 bases, and 3 bases had no gene match. This CDR3 region has 14 residues. As DNA, the CDR3 is TGTGCCAGCAGCGTAGTAGCAGGGGGCACTGAAGCTTTCTTT. This translates into CASSVVAGGTEAFF.

The chain employs TRBV18 and TRBJ2-7, with 12 nucleotides matching TRBD2. This CDR3 has 15 amino acids. Unmatched junction bases numbered 3, after V lost 3 bases and J lost 3 bases. Germline CDR1 and CDR2: KGHSH and LQKENI. In nucleotides, the CDR3 is TGTGCCAGCTCACCTACTAGCGGGGGGCTCTACGAGCAGTACTTC. Its protein is CASSPTSGGLYEQYF.

This CDR3 reads CASSLQGGDQPQHF. In nucleotides, the CDR3 is TGTGCCAGCAGCCTGCAGGGAGGCGATCAGCCCCAGCATTTT. The gene calls are TRBV7-9 and TRBJ1-5; possibly TRBD1 for D (5 bases). This CDR3 comprises 14 residues. The V gene lost 5 bases and the J gene lost 5 bases, with 13 bases spanning the gap. Per the germline V gene, CDR1 is SEHNR and CDR2 is FQNEAQ (reference sequence).

This clone was found once. The chain uses TRBV2 and TRBJ2-3; possibly TRBD1 for D (5 bases). Germline CDR1 reads SNHLY; CDR2 reads FYNNEI. V was clipped by 8 bases and J by 2 bases, with 17 bases between them. The CDR3 length is 15 residues. The CDR3 DNA sequence: TGTGCCAGCCTCAGAGAACTGGGGCCCACAGATACGCAGTATTTT. It specifies CASLRELGPTDTQYF.

The chain couples TRBV19 to TRBJ2-7, with D possibly TRBD2 on 6 matching bases. CDR1 and CDR2 from the germline V gene are LNHDA and SQIVND (reference sequence). The CDR3 covers 15 residues. V lost 0 bases, J lost 0 bases, and 9 bases lay in between. In DNA form, the CDR3 reads TGTGCCAGTAGTATAGATCGCGGGGACTCCTACGAGCAGTACTTC. This encodes CASSIDRGDSYEQYF.

CDR3 protein: CASSAIMTSYNEQFF. Here the CDR3 DNA reads TGTGCCAGCAGCGCAATCATGACTAGCTACAATGAGCAGTTCTTC. The chain employs TRBV9 and TRBJ2-1, with D maybe TRBD2 (6 bases). In germline, CDR1 is SGDLS, CDR2 YYNGEE. The CDR3 covers 15 residues. With 3 bases removed from V and 3 bases from J, the gap between germline ends came to 13 bases.

The chain uses TRBV10-3 and TRBJ2-3, with D uncertain. In germline, CDR1 is ENHRY, CDR2 SYGVKD. The CDR3 is 15 amino acids. Trimming cost V 0 bases and J 1 base, with 8 bases left between them. CDR3 nucleotide sequence: TGTGCCATCAGTGAGTCGTCTGTAGGCACAGATACGCAGTATTTT. As protein: CAISESSVGTDTQYF.

V is TRBV7-6 and J is TRBJ1-2; no firm D call. CDR3 length equals 13 residues. Germline CDR1 SGHVS, CDR2 FNYEAQ. V was clipped by 4 bases and J by 7 bases, with 13 bases between them. CDR3 protein: CASSSRRRGGYTF. The CDR3 nucleotides read TGTGCCAGCAGCTCCCGTCGCCGGGGTGGCTACACCTTC.

The chain joins TRBV18 to TRBJ2-2; perhaps TRBD1 as D (6 bases). Germline V gene data show CDR1 as KGHSH and CDR2 as LQKENI. V was shortened by 6 bases and J by 1 base, with 15 bases between the two germline ends. This CDR3 contains 16 residues. CDR3 coding DNA: TGTGCCAGCTCGCCGAAACAGGGATGGAACACCGGGGAGCTGTTTTTT. This gives the protein CASSPKQGWNTGELFF.

This clone was counted between two and nine times. The V gene is TRBV5-1, the J gene TRBJ2-2; the D gene is possibly TRBD1 (5 bases). V was cut by 4 bases and J by 3 bases, with 10 bases left in between. The germline CDR1 and CDR2 sequences are SGHRS and YFSETQ. The CDR3 runs to 14 residues. CDR3 loop: CASSAQGHTGELFF. DNA for the CDR3: TGCGCCAGCAGCGCGCAGGGTCACACCGGGGAGCTGTTTTTT.

This clone was recorded once. The chain links TRBV10-3 to TRBJ1-4; TRBD1 aligns across 7 bases. CDR3 size: 14 residues. V dropped 7 bases and J dropped 6; count of bases not matched to a gene: 8. The germline gives CDR1 ENHRY, CDR2 SYGVKD. The CDR3 DNA sequence: TGTGCCATCAATAACAGGGGTCAGGATGAAAAACTGTTTTTT. Amino acids: CAINNRGQDEKLFF.

The gene calls are TRBV2 and TRBJ2-3, with D possibly TRBD2 on 6 matching bases. CDR3 size: 11 residues. The V end lost 7 bases, the J end lost 11 bases, and 13 bases lay between the germline ends. Germline V CDR1 and CDR2: SNHLY, FYNNEI. The CDR3 DNA sequence: TGTGCCAGCATTGCGACTAGTAGGCAGTATTTT. Protein: CASIATSRQYF.

The rearrangement joins TRBV6-7 to TRBJ1-5; D is perhaps TRBD1 (5 bases). TRBV6-7 is annotated as an ORF whose role is uncertain. V lost 8 bases to trimming and J lost 3 bases, with 20 bases between them. CDR3 size: 16 residues. The CDR3 is CASPLGRGNYNQPQHF. Here the CDR3 DNA reads TGTGCCAGCCCTTTGGGCCGGGGGAACTACAATCAGCCCCAGCATTTT.

The chain has TRBV11-2 and TRBJ2-7; tentatively, D is TRBD1 (5 bases). Per the germline V gene, CDR1 is SGHAT and CDR2 is FQNNGV. Trimming removed 0 bases at V and 10 bases at J, with 19 bases between. The length of the CDR3 is 15 residues. CDR3 coding DNA: TGTGCCAGCAGCTTAGAGTACCAGGGCGATAGTGAACAGTACTTC. Protein sequence: CASSLEYQGDSEQYF.

This chain uses TRBV5-1 with TRBJ1-2; D is perhaps TRBD1 (6 bases). Deletions cut 0 bases from V and 8 bases from J, with 11 bases between. CDR1 and CDR2 from the germline V gene are SGHRS and YFSETQ. The CDR3 length is 13 residues. Here the CDR3 reads CASSLERGSGYTF. CDR3 coding DNA: TGCGCCAGCAGCTTGGAAAGGGGGAGCGGCTACACCTTC. The variable domain in full, with the rest retrieved from reference TRBV5-1 and TRBJ1-2, is KAGVTQTPRYLIKTRGQQVTLSCSPISGHRSVSWYQQTPGQGLQFLFEYFSETQRNKGNFPGRFSGRQFSNSRSEMNVSTLELGDSALYLCASSLERGSGYTFGSGTRLTVV.

The genes are TRBV29-1 and TRBJ2-7; D perhaps matches TRBD1 (5 bases). V lost 2 bases and J 9 bases, leaving 23 bases between the germline ends. CDR1 SQVTM and CDR2 ANQGSEA come from the germline V gene. The CDR3 is 15 amino acids. The CDR3 region is CSVESRQPRRSVQYF. The DNA of the CDR3 is TGCAGCGTTGAATCGCGACAGCCTCGCCGGTCGGTGCAGTACTTC.

The genes are TRBV6-6 and TRBJ2-6; 11 nucleotides line up with TRBD1. The V and J ends lost 5 bases and 1 base, in that order; junction bases with no gene match: 10. Looked up from germline, CDR1 is MNHNY and CDR2 is SVGAGI (reference sequence). This CDR3 region has 19 residues. In nucleotides, the CDR3 is TGTGCCAGCAGTCTACTGCCGGGACAGGGGGTATCTGGGGCCAACGTCCTGACTTTC. Translation: CASSLLPGQGVSGANVLTF.